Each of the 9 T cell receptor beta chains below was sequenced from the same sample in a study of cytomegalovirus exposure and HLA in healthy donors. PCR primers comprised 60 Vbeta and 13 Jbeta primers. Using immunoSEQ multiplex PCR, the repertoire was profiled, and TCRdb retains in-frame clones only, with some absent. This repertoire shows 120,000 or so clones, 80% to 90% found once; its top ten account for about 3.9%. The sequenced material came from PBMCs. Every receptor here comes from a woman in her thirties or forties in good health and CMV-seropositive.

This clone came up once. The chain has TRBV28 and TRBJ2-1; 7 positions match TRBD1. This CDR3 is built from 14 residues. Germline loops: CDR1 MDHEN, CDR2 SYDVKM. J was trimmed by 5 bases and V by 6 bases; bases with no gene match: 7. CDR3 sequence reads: CASRPDRANNEQFF. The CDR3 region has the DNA TGTGCCAGCAGACCTGACAGGGCCAACAATGAGCAGTTCTTC.

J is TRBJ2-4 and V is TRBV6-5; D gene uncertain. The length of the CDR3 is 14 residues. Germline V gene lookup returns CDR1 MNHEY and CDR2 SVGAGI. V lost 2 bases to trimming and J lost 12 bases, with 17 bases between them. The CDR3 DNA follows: TGTGCCAGCAGTTACGAACCACGGTTAAGTACTCAGTACTTC. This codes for CASSYEPRLSTQYF.

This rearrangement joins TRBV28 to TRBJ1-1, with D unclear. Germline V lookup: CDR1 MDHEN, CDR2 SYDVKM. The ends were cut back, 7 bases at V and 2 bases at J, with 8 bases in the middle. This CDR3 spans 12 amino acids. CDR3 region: CASKQSNTEAFF. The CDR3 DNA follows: TGTGCCAGCAAACAGTCCAACACTGAAGCTTTCTTT. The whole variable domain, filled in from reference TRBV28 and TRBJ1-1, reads DVKVTQSSRYLVKRTGEKVFLECVQDMDHENMFWYRQDPGLGLRLIYFSYDVKMKEKGDIPEGYSVSREKKERFSLILESASTNQTSMYLCASKQSNTEAFFGQGTRLTVV.

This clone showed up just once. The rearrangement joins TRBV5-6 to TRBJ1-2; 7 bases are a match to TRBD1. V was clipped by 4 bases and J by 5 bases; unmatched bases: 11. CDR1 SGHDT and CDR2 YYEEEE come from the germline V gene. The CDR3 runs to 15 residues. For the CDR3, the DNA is TGTGCCAGCAGCACAATCTGGGACAGACCTTATGGCTACACCTTC. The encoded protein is CASSTIWDRPYGYTF.

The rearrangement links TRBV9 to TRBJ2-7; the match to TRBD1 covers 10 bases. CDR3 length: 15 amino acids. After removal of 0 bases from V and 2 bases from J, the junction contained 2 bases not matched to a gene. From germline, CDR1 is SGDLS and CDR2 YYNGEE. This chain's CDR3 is CASSVAGTGAYEQYF. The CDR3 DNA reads TGTGCCAGCAGCGTAGCCGGGACAGGGGCCTACGAGCAGTACTTC.

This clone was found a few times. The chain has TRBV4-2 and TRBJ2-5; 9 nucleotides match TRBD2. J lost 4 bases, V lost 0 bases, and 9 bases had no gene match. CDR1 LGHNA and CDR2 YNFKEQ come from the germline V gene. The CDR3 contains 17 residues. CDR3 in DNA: TGTGCCAGCAGCCAAGATATGGGCGGGAGGGCCAGAGAGACCCAGTACTTC. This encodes CASSQDMGGRARETQYF.

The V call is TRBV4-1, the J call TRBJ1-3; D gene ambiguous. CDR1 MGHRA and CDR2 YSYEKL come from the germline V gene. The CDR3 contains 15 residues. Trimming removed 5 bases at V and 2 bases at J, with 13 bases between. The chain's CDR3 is CASSTPRGAGNTIYF. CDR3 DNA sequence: TGCGCCAGCAGCACTCCGCGGGGTGCTGGAAACACCATATATTTT.

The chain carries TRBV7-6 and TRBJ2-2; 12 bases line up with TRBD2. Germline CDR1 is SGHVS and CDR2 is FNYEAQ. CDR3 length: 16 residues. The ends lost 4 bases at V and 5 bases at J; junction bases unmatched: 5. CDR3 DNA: TGTGCCAGCAGCTCCCGGACTAGCGGGATAACCGGGGAGCTGTTTTTT. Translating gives CASSSRTSGITGELFF.

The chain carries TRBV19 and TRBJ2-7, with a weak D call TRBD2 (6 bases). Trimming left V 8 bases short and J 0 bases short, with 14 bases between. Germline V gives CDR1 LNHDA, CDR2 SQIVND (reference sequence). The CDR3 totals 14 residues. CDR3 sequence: CASGEVGNSYEQYF. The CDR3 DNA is TGTGCCAGTGGGGAGGTAGGCAACTCCTACGAGCAGTACTTC.